A selection of T cell receptor beta chains follows, all from one sample in a study of T-cell memory formation after mild COVID-19. MiXCR, applied by TCRdb to the 5' RACE reads, yields one record per CDR3 protein. This sample has around 340,000 distinct CDR3 sequences, with 10% to 15% found just once. Material: PBMCs or a T cell subset sorted from them (not recorded which). The receptors derive from a man younger than 35 who had mild COVID-19 (a few samples of this study predate the infection). Cell type and time point are not known. The CDR3 runs from the conserved cysteine through the conserved F or W. Each record gives: V gene, clone size, J gene, D gene, CDR3 DNA, CDR3 protein. The D gene is left open where the match is weak. Clone size, where shown, is once, few, many, or a class for clones that have expanded.

TRBV7-9	few	TRBJ1-1	NA	TGTGCCAGCATTGGGGTTGGGACTGAAGCTTTCTTT	CASIGVGTEAFF
TRBV4-1	NA	TRBJ2-1	TRBD2	TGCGCCAGCAGCCCTAAGTCTCCGGTAGCGGGGGGGCAAAATGAGCAGTTCTTC	CASSPKSPVAGGQNEQFF
TRBV4-3	NA	TRBJ2-3	TRBD1	TGCGCCAGCAGCCAAGACGGCAGGGGGAGTTTCGGCGATACGCAGTATTTT	CASSQDGRGSFGDTQYF
TRBV20-1	few	TRBJ1-6	NA	TGCAGTGCTAGAGCCCCCAGAGAGAATTCACCCCTCCACTTT	CSARAPRENSPLHF
TRBV6-5	few	TRBJ2-1	TRBD1	TGTGCCAGCTCAGACAGGGTTCGGAATGAGCAGTTCTTC	CASSDRVRNEQFF
TRBV5-6	NA	TRBJ1-1	TRBD1	TGTGCCAGCAGCTGGGGACAGAGCAACACTGAAGCTTTCTTT	CASSWGQSNTEAFF
TRBV20-1	few	TRBJ2-4	NA	TGCAGTGCTAGGGAGGGGGCCAAAAACATTCAGTACTTC	CSAREGAKNIQYF
TRBV2	few	TRBJ2-3	TRBD1	TGTGCCAGCAGTAATTACAGGGGGTCTGATACGCAGTATTTT	CASSNYRGSDTQYF
TRBV2	many	TRBJ2-7	NA	TGTGCCAGCAGTGAGCAGGGGGGCGAGCAGTACTTC	CASSEQGGEQYF
TRBV5-1	many	TRBJ2-1	NA	TGCGCCAGCAGCTTGTCAGTAGACAATGAGCAGTTCTTC	CASSLSVDNEQFF
TRBV29-1	few	TRBJ1-3	TRBD1	TGCAGCGTGTCCCGGACAGGCGACTCTGGAAACACCATATATTTT	CSVSRTGDSGNTIYF
TRBV5-1	few	TRBJ2-6	NA	TGCGCCAGCGTGGGGGCCAACGTCCTGACTTTC	CASVGANVLTF
TRBV4-3	NA	TRBJ2-4	TRBD2	TGCGCCAGCAGCCAGGGGAGCGGGGGTTCAAAAAACATTCAGTACTTC	CASSQGSGGSKNIQYF
TRBV7-3	few	TRBJ2-3	NA	TGTGCCAGCAGCCCTCATGGGGGGAAGGAGGGTACGCAGTATTTT	CASSPHGGKEGTQYF
TRBV20-1	NA	TRBJ2-5	NA	TGCAGTGCTAGACAGTACCAAGAGACCCAGTACTTC	CSARQYQETQYF
TRBV7-3	NA	TRBJ2-3	NA	TGTGCCAGCAGCTTAAGGGGCGGGGCCACAGATACGCAGTATTTT	CASSLRGGATDTQYF
TRBV20-1	NA	TRBJ1-5	NA	TGCAGTGCTACCCCAGGGGTAGGGCAGCCCCAGCATTTT	CSATPGVGQPQHF
TRBV4-1	NA	TRBJ1-6	NA	TGCGCCAGCAGCCCTCCCAGGGGACCCCTCCACTTT	CASSPPRGPLHF
TRBV11-2	few	TRBJ2-2	TRBD1	TGTGCCAGCAGCTTAGATCGAGGGTGGACAGGGGGCACCGGGGAGCTGTTTTTT	CASSLDRGWTGGTGELFF
TRBV5-1	few	TRBJ1-1	TRBD1	TGCGCCAGCAGCTTGGCGGCAGGGGGTGGTGAAGCTTTCTTT	CASSLAAGGGEAFF
TRBV11-2	NA	TRBJ1-1	TRBD1	TGTGCCAGCAGCACGAACAGGGGGCGAGTGCCTGAAGCTTTCTTT	CASSTNRGRVPEAFF
TRBV6-5	many	TRBJ1-5	TRBD1	TGTGCCAGCAGAGGGACAGGGGGCAATCAGCCCCAGCATTTT	CASRGTGGNQPQHF
TRBV12-3/TRBV12-4	few	TRBJ1-1	TRBD1	TGTGCCAGCAATTCCCGACAGGGGAAGGGGAACACTGAAGCTTTCTTT	CASNSRQGKGNTEAFF
TRBV5-5	NA	TRBJ2-1	TRBD2	TGTGCCAGCAGCTTGCTACTAGCGGGGATAAGGGATGAGCAGTTCTTC	CASSLLLAGIRDEQFF
TRBV6-5	few	TRBJ2-1	TRBD2	TGTGCCAGCAGTGTTAGCGGGGGGGAAAGCTATGAGCAGTTCTTC	CASSVSGGESYEQFF